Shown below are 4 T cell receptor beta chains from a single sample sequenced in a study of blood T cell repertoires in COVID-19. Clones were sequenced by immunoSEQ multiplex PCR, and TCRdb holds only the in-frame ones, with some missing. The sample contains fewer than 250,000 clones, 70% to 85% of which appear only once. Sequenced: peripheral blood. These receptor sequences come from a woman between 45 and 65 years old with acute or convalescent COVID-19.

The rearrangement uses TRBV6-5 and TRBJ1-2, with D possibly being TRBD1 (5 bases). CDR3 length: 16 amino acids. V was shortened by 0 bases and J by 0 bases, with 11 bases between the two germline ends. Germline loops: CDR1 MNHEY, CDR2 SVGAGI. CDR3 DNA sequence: TGTGCCAGCAGTTACTCGGGGAGGGGAGCTAACTATGGCTACACCTTC. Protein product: CASSYSGRGANYGYTF.

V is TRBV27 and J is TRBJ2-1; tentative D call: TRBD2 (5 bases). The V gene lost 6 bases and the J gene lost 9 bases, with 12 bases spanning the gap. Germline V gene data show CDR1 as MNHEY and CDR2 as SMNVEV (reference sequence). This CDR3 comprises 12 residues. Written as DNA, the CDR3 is TGTGCCAGCAGCCCACCCGGGGTTGAGCAGTTCTTC. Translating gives CASSPPGVEQFF.

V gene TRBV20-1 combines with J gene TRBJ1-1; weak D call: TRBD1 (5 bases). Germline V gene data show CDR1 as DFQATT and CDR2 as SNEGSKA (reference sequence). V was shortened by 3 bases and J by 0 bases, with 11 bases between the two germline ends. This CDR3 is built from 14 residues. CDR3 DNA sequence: TGCAGTGCTAGTTCGGGGGGGATGAACACTGAAGCTTTCTTT. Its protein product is CSASSGGMNTEAFF.

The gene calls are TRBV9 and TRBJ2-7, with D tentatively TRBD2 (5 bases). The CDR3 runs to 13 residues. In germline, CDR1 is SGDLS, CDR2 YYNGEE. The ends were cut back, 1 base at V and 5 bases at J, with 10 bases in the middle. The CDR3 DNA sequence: TGTGCCAGCAGCGTACGGGGTATAGACGAGCAGTACTTC. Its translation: CASSVRGIDEQYF. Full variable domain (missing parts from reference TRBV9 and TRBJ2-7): DSGVTQTPKHLITATGQRVTLRCSPRSGDLSVYWYQQSLDQGLQFLIQYYNGEERAKGNILERFSAQQFPDLHSELNLSSLELGDSALYFCASSVRGIDEQYFGPGTRLTVT.